The clone carrying this T cell receptor beta chain has only one observation. The sorted Tregs were CD4+CD25+CD127-/low cells. Germline lookup yields CDR1 MDHEN and CDR2 SYDVKM. The CDR3 runs 14 residues. V was cut by 7 bases and J by 1 base, with 13 bases left in between. Semi-nested PCR with Nested Universal Primer A followed constant-region reverse priming of full-length variable regions. TCRdb re-analysed the 5' RACE reads in MiXCR, keeping a single row per CDR3 protein. The repertoire includes more than 8,000 distinct CDR3 sequences, about a quarter of them detected once, and roughly 3.1% sits in the top ten.

This chain links TRBV28 with TRBJ1-1, with D possibly matching TRBD1 (5 bases). Sequencing was carried out using Tregs sorted from blood. The receptor was derived from a female donor with breast cancer. CDR3 region: CASTSAGQNTEAFF. CDR3 DNA sequence: TGTGCCAGCACCTCAGCCGGACAGAACACTGAAGCTTTCTTT.